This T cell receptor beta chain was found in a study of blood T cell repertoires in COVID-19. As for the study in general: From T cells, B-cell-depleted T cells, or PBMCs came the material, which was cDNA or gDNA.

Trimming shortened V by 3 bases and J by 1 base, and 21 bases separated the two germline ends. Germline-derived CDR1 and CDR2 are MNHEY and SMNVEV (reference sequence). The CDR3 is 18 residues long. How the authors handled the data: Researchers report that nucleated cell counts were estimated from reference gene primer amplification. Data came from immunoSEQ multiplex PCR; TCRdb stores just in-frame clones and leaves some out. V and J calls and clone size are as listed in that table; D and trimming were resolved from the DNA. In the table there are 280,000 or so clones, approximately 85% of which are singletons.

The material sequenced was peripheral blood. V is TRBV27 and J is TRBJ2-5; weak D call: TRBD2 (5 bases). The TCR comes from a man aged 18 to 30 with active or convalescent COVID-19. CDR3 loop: CASSFLKGWGEVQETQYF. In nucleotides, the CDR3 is TGTGCCAGCAGTTTCCTTAAGGGTTGGGGAGAAGTCCAAGAGACCCAGTACTTC.